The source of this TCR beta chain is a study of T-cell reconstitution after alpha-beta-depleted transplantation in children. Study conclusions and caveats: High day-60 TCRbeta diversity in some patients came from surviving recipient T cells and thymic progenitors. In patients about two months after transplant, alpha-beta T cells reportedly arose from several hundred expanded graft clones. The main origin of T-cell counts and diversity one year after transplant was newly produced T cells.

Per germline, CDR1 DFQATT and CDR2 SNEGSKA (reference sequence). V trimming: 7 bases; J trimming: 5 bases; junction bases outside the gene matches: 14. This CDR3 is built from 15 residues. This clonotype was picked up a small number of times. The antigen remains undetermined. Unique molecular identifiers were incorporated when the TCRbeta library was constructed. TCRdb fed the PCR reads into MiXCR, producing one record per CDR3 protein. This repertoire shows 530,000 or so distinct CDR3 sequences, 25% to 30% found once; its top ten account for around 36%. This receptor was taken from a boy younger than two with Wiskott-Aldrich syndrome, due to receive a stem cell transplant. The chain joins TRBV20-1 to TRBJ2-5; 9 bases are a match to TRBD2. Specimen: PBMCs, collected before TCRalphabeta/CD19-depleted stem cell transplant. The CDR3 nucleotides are TGCAGTGTCTCAGAATTAGCGGGAGCCGGTGAGACCCAGTACTTC. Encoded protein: CSVSELAGAGETQYF.